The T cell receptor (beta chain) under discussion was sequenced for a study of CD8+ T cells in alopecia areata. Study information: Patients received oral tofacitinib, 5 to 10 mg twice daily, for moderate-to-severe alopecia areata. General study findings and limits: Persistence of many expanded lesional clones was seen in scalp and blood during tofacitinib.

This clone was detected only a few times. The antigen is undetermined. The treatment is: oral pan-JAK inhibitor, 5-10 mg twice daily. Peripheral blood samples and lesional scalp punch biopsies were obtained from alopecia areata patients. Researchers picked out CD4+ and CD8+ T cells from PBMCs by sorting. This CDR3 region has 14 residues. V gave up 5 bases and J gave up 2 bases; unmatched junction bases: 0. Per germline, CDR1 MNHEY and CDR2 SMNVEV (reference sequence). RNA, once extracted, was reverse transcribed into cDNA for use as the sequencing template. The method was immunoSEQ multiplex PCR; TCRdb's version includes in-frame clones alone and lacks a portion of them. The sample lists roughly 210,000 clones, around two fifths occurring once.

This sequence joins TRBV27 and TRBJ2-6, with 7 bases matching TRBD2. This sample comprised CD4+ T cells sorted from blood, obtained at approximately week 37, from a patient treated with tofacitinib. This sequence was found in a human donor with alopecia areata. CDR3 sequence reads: CASSAGAGANVLTF. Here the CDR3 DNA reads TGTGCCAGCAGTGCGGGGGCTGGGGCCAACGTCCTGACTTTC.